The present entry profiles one T cell receptor (beta chain) with its context. No antigen is known for it. The data were taken from a study of CD8+ T cells in alopecia areata. Once RNA had been extracted, it was reverse transcribed into cDNA to act as the sequencing template. The repertoire was sequenced with immunoSEQ multiplex PCR; TCRdb's copy has only in-frame clones and lacks some. The sample gives approximately 31,000 clones, about 83% of which show up once; under 20% is in the top ten. Trimming took 0 bases from V and 5 from J; bases not matched to a gene: 3. The CDR3 is 14 amino acids. CDR1 and CDR2 from the germline V gene are SGHVS and FQNEAQ. Study-level results: Sequencing of scalp samples also captures resident alphabeta T cells of normal skin.

Sequencing was done on a sample of NKG2D-low CD8+ T cells sorted from blood. The genes are TRBV7-8 and TRBJ2-7; 8 bases are a match to TRBD1. The clonotype was recovered from a human donor with alopecia areata. This CDR3 reads CASSLARGLDEQYF. CDR3 nucleotides: TGTGCCAGCAGCTTAGCCAGGGGGCTAGACGAGCAGTACTTC.